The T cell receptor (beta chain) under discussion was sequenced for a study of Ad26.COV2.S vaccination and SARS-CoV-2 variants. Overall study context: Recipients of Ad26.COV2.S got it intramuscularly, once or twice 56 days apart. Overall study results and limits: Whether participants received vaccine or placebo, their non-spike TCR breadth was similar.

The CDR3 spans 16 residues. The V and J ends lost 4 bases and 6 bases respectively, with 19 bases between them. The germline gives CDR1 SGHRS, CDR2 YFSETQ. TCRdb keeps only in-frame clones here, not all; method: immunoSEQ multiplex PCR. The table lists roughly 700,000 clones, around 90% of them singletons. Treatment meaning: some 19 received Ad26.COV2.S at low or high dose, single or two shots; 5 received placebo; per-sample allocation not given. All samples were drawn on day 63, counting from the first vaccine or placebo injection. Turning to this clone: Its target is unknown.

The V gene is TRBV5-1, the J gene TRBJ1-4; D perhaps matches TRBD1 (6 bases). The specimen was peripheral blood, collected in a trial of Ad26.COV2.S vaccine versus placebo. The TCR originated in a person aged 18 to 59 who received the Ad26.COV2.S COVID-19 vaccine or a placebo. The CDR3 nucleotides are TGCGCCAGCAGCCCCGATCCATCTACAGGGTATGAAAAACTGTTTTTT. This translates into CASSPDPSTGYEKLFF.